The 26 T cell receptor beta chains below all came from one sample that was sequenced in a study of long-term antiretroviral therapy in people with HIV. Samples were assayed with immunoSEQ v3.0 at survey level. The data were produced by immunoSEQ multiplex PCR, yet TCRdb's version contains in-frame clones alone and is incomplete. The repertoire holds 40,000 or so clones, with 75% to 85% as singletons. Material: unsorted PBMCs, obtained 0.3 years after starting antiretroviral therapy. These receptors originate from a man between 18 and 29 years old with HIV.

This clone was picked up a small number of times. The chain couples TRBV11-2 to TRBJ2-7; D call uncertain. Germline-derived CDR1 and CDR2 are SGHAT and FQNNGV. Trimming took 2 bases from V and 2 from J, leaving 7 bases between them. The length of the CDR3 is 13 residues. CDR3 nucleotides: TGTGCCAGCAGCTTATCTACGACCTACGAGCAGTACTTC. Protein sequence: CASSLSTTYEQYF.

This clone was recorded once. The chain has TRBV7-9 and TRBJ2-7; 10 nucleotides agree with TRBD2. CDR3 length: 15 residues. V lost 5 bases to trimming and J lost 6 bases; unmatched junction nucleotides: 10. Germline CDR1 SEHNR, CDR2 FQNEAQ (reference sequence). CDR3 DNA sequence: TGTGCCAGCAGCCCCACTGGGACTAGCGCTCTCGAGCAGTACTTC. Its protein product is CASSPTGTSALEQYF.

The chain combines TRBV6-6 with TRBJ1-1; D unresolved. CDR1 MNHNY and CDR2 SVGAGI come from the germline V gene (reference sequence). The V end lost 2 bases, the J end lost 4 bases, and 8 bases lay between the germline ends. The CDR3 is 13 amino acids. In DNA, the CDR3 is TGTGCCAGCAGTTACGGGGATTCCACTGAAGCTTTCTTT. Its translation: CASSYGDSTEAFF.

The chain carries TRBV19 and TRBJ2-7; 8 bases are shared with TRBD2. V was clipped by 2 bases and J by 4 bases; unmatched bases: 4. The germline V gene has CDR1 LNHDA and CDR2 SQIVND (reference sequence). The CDR3 is made up of 14 amino acids. The CDR3 spells CASSISGGDYEQYF. The CDR3 nucleotides read TGTGCCAGTAGTATATCGGGGGGGGATTACGAGCAGTACTTC.

V is TRBV7-8 and J is TRBJ2-7; D might be TRBD2 (7 bases). This CDR3 is 16 amino acids long. V was shortened by 5 bases and J by 3 bases, with 20 bases between the two germline ends. Looked up from germline, CDR1 is SGHVS and CDR2 is FQNEAQ. CDR3 in DNA: TGTGCCAGCAGCCTAAGGGGGGGGTTGGACAACTACGAGCAGTACTTC. Its protein is CASSLRGGLDNYEQYF.

This chain uses TRBV10-3 with TRBJ2-7; possibly TRBD2 for D (5 bases). The CDR3 has 14 residues. Germline-derived CDR1 and CDR2 are ENHRY and SYGVKD. Trimming shortened V by 8 bases and J by 3 bases, and 17 bases separated the two germline ends. In nucleotides, the CDR3 is TGTGCCATCGGTAGAGGGAGCCTCTTCTACGAGCAGTACTTC. This encodes CAIGRGSLFYEQYF.

The chain uses TRBV19 and TRBJ1-1; D possibly corresponds to TRBD1 (5 bases). Germline values: CDR1 LNHDA, CDR2 SQIVND (reference sequence). The CDR3 is made up of 13 amino acids. V dropped 4 bases and J dropped 4 bases, with 10 bases sitting between them. CDR3 nucleotides: TGTGCCAGTAGTACGGGGGGTGTCACTGAAGCTTTCTTT. It is translated as CASSTGGVTEAFF.

The CDR3 reads CASSLLQGVRSGANVLTF. The DNA for the CDR3 is TGCGCCAGCAGCCTGCTTCAGGGGGTTCGCTCTGGGGCCAACGTCCTGACTTTC. The genes are TRBV4-1 and TRBJ2-6; TRBD1 matches 7 bases. The ends lost 4 bases at V and 0 bases at J; junction bases unmatched: 9. CDR1 MGHRA and CDR2 YSYEKL come from the germline V gene. The CDR3 covers 18 residues.

The rearrangement uses TRBV27 and TRBJ1-4, with D perhaps matching TRBD1 (5 bases). Deletions cut 6 bases from V and 9 bases from J, with 11 bases between. The length of the CDR3 is 12 residues. Per germline, CDR1 MNHEY and CDR2 SMNVEV (reference sequence). The CDR3 nucleotides are TGTGCCAGCAGAGGAGGGGCTCAAAAACTGTTTTTT. This encodes CASRGGAQKLFF.

This chain links TRBV9 with TRBJ1-1; TRBD1 might be the D (6 bases). The CDR3 has 14 amino acids. Germline CDR1 is SGDLS and CDR2 is YYNGEE. V lost 4 bases and J 1 base, leaving 11 bases between the germline ends. The CDR3 nucleotides read TGTGCCAGCAGCCCATCGACAGGGAACACTGAAGCTTTCTTT. Translation gives CASSPSTGNTEAFF.

The rearrangement links TRBV5-1 to TRBJ2-3; the match to TRBD2 covers 14 bases. CDR3 length: 18 residues. Germline values: CDR1 SGHRS, CDR2 YFSETQ. With 1 base clipped from V and 6 bases from J, the junction kept 10 bases outside the gene matches. The CDR3 DNA reads as TGCGCCAGCAGCTTGAACGGACTAGCGGGAGGATTGCTCGATACGCAGTATTTT. Translating gives CASSLNGLAGGLLDTQYF.

The rearrangement uses TRBV19 and TRBJ1-1; no clear D. The CDR3 has 12 amino acids. Germline assignment: CDR1 LNHDA and CDR2 SQIVND (reference sequence). The ends were cut back, 6 bases at V and 3 bases at J, with 8 bases in the middle. CDR3 coding DNA: TGTGCCAGTAGGACTGACGACACTGAAGCTTTCTTT. This codes for CASRTDDTEAFF.

The rearrangement joins TRBV19 to TRBJ1-2, with 9 bases matching TRBD1. Looked up from germline, CDR1 is LNHDA and CDR2 is SQIVND (reference sequence). Trimming removed 3 bases from V and 5 bases from J; junction bases left unmatched: 10. This CDR3 region has 16 residues. The CDR3 DNA follows: TGTGCCAGTAGTATGGACGGGACAGGGTTGTATTATGGCTACACCTTC. This encodes CASSMDGTGLYYGYTF.

The chain uses TRBV30 and TRBJ2-5; 7 nucleotides match TRBD1. TRBJ2-7 explains the end of the DNA better; the J call may be wrong. CDR1 and CDR2 from the germline V gene are GTSNPN and SVGIG (reference sequence). CDR3 length: 14 amino acids. The CDR3: CALGRTGAGHEQYF. CDR3 bases: TGTGCGCTAGGCAGAACAGGGGCGGGCCACGAGCAGTACTTC.

J is TRBJ2-7 and V is TRBV7-9, with 7 bases aligning to TRBD2. CDR1 and CDR2 from the germline V gene are SEHNR and FQNEAQ (reference sequence). This CDR3 is 15 amino acids long. V was pared by 6 bases and J by 3 bases, with 11 bases of the junction left unmatched. CDR3: CASSYPVGGSYEQYF. CDR3 nucleotides: TGTGCCAGCAGTTATCCGGTGGGAGGGAGCTACGAGCAGTACTTC. The full variable domain, completed using reference TRBV7-9 and TRBJ2-7, is DTGVSQNPRHKITKRGQNVTFRCDPISEHNRLYWYRQTLGQGPEFLTYFQNEAQLEKSRLLSDRFSAERPKGSFSTLEIQRTEQGDSAMYLCASSYPVGGSYEQYFGPGTRLTVT.

V is TRBV6-1 and J is TRBJ2-7; 12 nucleotides align to TRBD1. CDR1 is MNHNS and CDR2 is SASEGT in the germline V gene. The J segment lost 5 bases and the V segment lost 9 bases, leaving 8 bases of the junction unmatched. The CDR3 spans 14 residues. The CDR3 is CASMTGTGGHEQYF. The CDR3 DNA is TGTGCCAGTATGACCGGGACAGGGGGCCACGAGCAGTACTTC.

This chain connects TRBV7-9 to TRBJ2-1, with 7 bases aligning to TRBD2. Germline V CDR1 and CDR2: SEHNR, FQNEAQ (reference sequence). The CDR3 spans 16 residues. J lost 3 bases, V lost 1 base, and 6 bases had no gene match. DNA of the CDR3: TGTGCCAGCAGCTTAGTATCTAGCGGCCTCTACAATGAGCAGTTCTTC. This sequence encodes CASSLVSSGLYNEQFF.

The rearrangement uses TRBV9 and TRBJ1-2; D unclear. V was clipped by 0 bases and J by 4 bases, with 7 bases between them. CDR1 SGDLS and CDR2 YYNGEE come from the germline V gene. The CDR3 covers 13 residues. As DNA, the CDR3 is TGTGCCAGCAGCGTAGAGGCCTCCTATGGCTACACCTTC. Its translation is CASSVEASYGYTF.

This rearrangement joins TRBV4-1 to TRBJ2-1; TRBD2 is a possible D gene (6 bases). V was pared by 4 bases and J by 6 bases, with 16 bases between. Looked up from germline, CDR1 is MGHRA and CDR2 is YSYEKL. The CDR3 totals 15 residues. CDR3 sequence reads: CASSRDRDSTNEQFF. The CDR3 nucleotides read TGCGCCAGCAGCCGAGACCGGGACTCAACCAATGAGCAGTTCTTC.

This chain joins TRBV7-8 and TRBJ2-3, with 9 bases fitting TRBD2. With V trimmed by 7 bases and J by 5 bases, 16 bases remained unmatched. Germline-derived CDR1 and CDR2 are SGHVS and FQNEAQ. The CDR3 contains 17 residues. In DNA form, the CDR3 reads TGTGCCAGCACCCCTCCCGGAGCGGGAGGCCGGGAAGATACGCAGTATTTT. This gives the protein CASTPPGAGGREDTQYF.

The genes are TRBV10-3 and TRBJ1-1; D is undetermined. Trimming cost V 4 bases and J 0 bases, with 9 bases left between them. The CDR3 is 14 amino acids. CDR1 is ENHRY, CDR2 SYGVKD, per germline. The CDR3 bases are TGTGCCATCAGTGGGGCGGCCCTGAACACTGAAGCTTTCTTT. Amino acid sequence: CAISGAALNTEAFF.

The J gene is TRBJ2-1, the V gene TRBV14; D not certain. The CDR3 contains 14 residues. Trimming stripped 4 bases from V and 5 bases from J, with 12 bases between. Germline V gene data show CDR1 as SGHDN and CDR2 as FVKESK. The DNA for the CDR3 is TGTGCCAGCAGCCCTCGTTGGTCAAACAATGAGCAGTTCTTC. Protein product: CASSPRWSNNEQFF.

This clone came up a few times. This chain connects TRBV6-6 to TRBJ2-5, with TRBD1 identical over 10 bases. The CDR3 is 15 residues long. The germline gives CDR1 MNHNY, CDR2 SVGAGI (reference sequence). V dropped 8 bases and J dropped 2; count of bases not matched to a gene: 8. CDR3 bases: TGTGCCAGCGGAGACAGGGGGCGACGTCAAGAGACCCAGTACTTC. Residues: CASGDRGRRQETQYF.

The rearrangement joins TRBV4-2 to TRBJ2-7, with 14 bases that match TRBD2. This CDR3 is built from 16 residues. The germline gives CDR1 LGHNA, CDR2 YNFKEQ. After removal of 4 bases from V and 4 bases from J, the junction contained 6 bases not matched to a gene. Here the CDR3 reads CASSLGTSGSAYEQYF. In nucleotides, the CDR3 is TGTGCCAGCAGCCTAGGGACTAGCGGGAGCGCGTACGAGCAGTACTTC.

CDR3: CASSVGGRQGNEQYF. The DNA of the CDR3 is TGTGCCAGCAGCGTAGGGGGAAGACAGGGAAACGAGCAGTACTTC. The rearrangement uses TRBV9 and TRBJ2-7, with TRBD1 matching over 7 bases. The CDR3 is made up of 15 amino acids. Germline trimming cut 0 bases from V and 5 bases from J; bases unmatched to any gene: 8. The germline gives CDR1 SGDLS, CDR2 YYNGEE.

The rearrangement joins TRBV5-1 to TRBJ1-5, with a tentative D call TRBD1 (5 bases). Trimming pared 0 bases from V and 3 bases from J, leaving 7 bases between. This CDR3 comprises 14 residues. CDR1 is SGHRS, CDR2 YFSETQ, per germline. This CDR3 reads CASSLGGDNQPQHF. CDR3 in DNA: TGCGCCAGCAGCTTGGGAGGGGACAATCAGCCCCAGCATTTT.